A selection of T cell receptor beta chains follows, all from one sample in a study of shared clonotypes between healthy human individuals. The table came from immunoSEQ multiplex PCR; TCRdb's copy has only in-frame clones and leaves some out. Found here are about 470,000 clones, roughly 77% of them singletons; the top ten hold roughly an eighth. Source material: PBMCs. The receptors stem from a woman between 35 and 50 years old in good health. Some clones in this sample may be carry-over from other donors' samples. CDR3s include the opening cysteine and the closing phenylalanine or tryptophan. The order of the fields is D gene, V gene, clone size, J gene, CDR3 DNA, CDR3 protein. D genes are given only for firm matches. Expanded clones are given a class, and other clones once, few, many or no size at all.

>-|TRBV10-3|-|TRBJ2-3
TGTGCCATCAGAGGGGGGGCAGGTAGCACAGATACGCAGTATTTT
CAIRGGAGSTDTQYF
>TRBD1|TRBV9|-|TRBJ1-3
TGTGCCAGCAGCTACAGGGGGCAAACTGGAAACACCATATATTTT
CASSYRGQTGNTIYF
>TRBD1|TRBV2|-|TRBJ2-3
TGTGCCAGCCAGGACAGGAGCACAGATACGCAGTATTTT
CASQDRSTDTQYF
>TRBD1|TRBV11-3|-|TRBJ2-1
TGTGCCAGCAGCTTAGGTTTCGGACAGGGGACCTACAATGAGCAGTTCTTC
CASSLGFGQGTYNEQFF
>-|TRBV5-5|-|TRBJ2-2
TGTGCCAGCAGGCCCGTAGACACCGGGGAGCTGTTTTTT
CASRPVDTGELFF
>-|TRBV28|-|TRBJ2-2
TGTGCCAGCAGCCCTGCGGGGGACACCACCGGGGAGCTGTTTTTT
CASSPAGDTTGELFF
>-|TRBV5-1|-|TRBJ1-5
TGCGCCAGCAGATTGACCCCAGGTAGCAATCAGCCCCAGCATTTT
CASRLTPGSNQPQHF
>TRBD1|TRBV6-6|-|TRBJ2-2
TGTGCCAGCAGTGCCGGGACAGACACCGGGGAGCTGTTTTTT
CASSAGTDTGELFF
>TRBD1|TRBV11-2|many|TRBJ2-1
TGTGCCAGCAGCTTAACAGGGGGTTACTACAATGAGCAGTTCTTC
CASSLTGGYYNEQFF
>-|TRBV7-3|-|TRBJ1-1
TGTGCCAGCAGCCCGATCCGGGTTCCTGAAGCTTTCTTT
CASSPIRVPEAFF
>-|TRBV27|-|TRBJ1-1
TGTGCCAGCAGTTTTTATGCGGGGAACACTGAAGCTTTCTTT
CASSFYAGNTEAFF
>TRBD1|TRBV18|-|TRBJ2-2
TGTGCCAGCTCACTACGACAGGGGCCCACCGGGGAGCTGTTTTTT
CASSLRQGPTGELFF